These T cell receptor beta chains were read from a single sample in a study of blood T cell dynamics during melanoma immunotherapy. TCRdb's table, derived via immunoSEQ multiplex PCR, lists solely in-frame clones and lacks some. The data contain about 8,600 clones, roughly 87% of them singletons. Sequences were derived from blood, sampled from a patient treated with checkpoint blockade. These receptors originate from a human donor with melanoma. The CDR3 runs from the conserved cysteine through the conserved F or W. D genes are given only for firm matches. Size is omitted from some rows. Given values are once, few, many or a class for expanded clones.

CDR3aa | CDR3nt | j_gene | v_gene | d_gene | abundance
CASSSRGPTGYEQYF | TGTGCCAGCAGCTCCAGGGGGCCCACAGGGTACGAGCAGTACTTC | TRBJ2-7 | TRBV7-2 | TRBD1 | -
CATRGTSEYNEQFF | TGTGCCACCCGGGGGACTAGCGAGTACAATGAGCAGTTCTTC | TRBJ2-1 | TRBV15 | TRBD2 | -
CATSRPGRGTADYGYTF | TGTGCCACCAGCAGACCAGGAAGGGGCACGGCGGACTATGGCTACACCTTC | TRBJ1-2 | TRBV15 | - | -
CATEARGSSYEQYF | TGTGCCACCGAGGCGCGCGGCAGCTCCTACGAGCAGTACTTC | TRBJ2-7 | TRBV10-3 | - | -
CASSLSGRLQTQYF | TGTGCCAGCAGCCTTAGCGGGAGATTGCAGACCCAGTACTTC | TRBJ2-5 | TRBV28 | TRBD2 | once
CASSLGTGGHTEAFF | TGTGCCAGCAGCTTAGGGACAGGGGGCCACACTGAAGCTTTCTTT | TRBJ1-1 | TRBV7-6 | TRBD1 | -
CASSLGGGASEKLFF | TGTGCCAGCAGCTTAGGGGGGGGCGCGAGTGAAAAACTGTTTTTT | TRBJ1-4 | TRBV7-2 | - | -
CASSGSGDNQPQHF | TGTGCCAGCAGTGGTTCAGGGGATAACCAGCCCCAGCATTTT | TRBJ1-5 | TRBV2 | - | -
CASSPLAGASYNEQFF | TGTGCCAGCAGCCCCCTCGCGGGAGCATCCTACAATGAGCAGTTCTTC | TRBJ2-1 | TRBV4-2 | TRBD2 | -
CASSLVTTDQPQHF | TGTGCCAGCAGCTTAGTAACCACCGATCAGCCCCAGCATTTT | TRBJ1-5 | TRBV7-2 | - | -
CASSDSPPGQGTDTQYF | TGCGCCAGCAGTGATTCGCCTCCGGGACAGGGAACAGATACGCAGTATTTT | TRBJ2-3 | TRBV10-1 | TRBD1 | -
CASSLAGSYNEQFF | TGCGCCAGCAGCCTAGCAGGCTCCTACAATGAGCAGTTCTTC | TRBJ2-1 | TRBV5-1 | - | -
CASSSPGGQETQYF | TGCGCCAGCAGCTCTCCGGGGGGCCAAGAGACCCAGTACTTC | TRBJ2-5 | TRBV5-1 | TRBD2 | -
CASIGGWTGGTDTQYF | TGTGCCAGCATCGGCGGGTGGACGGGGGGCACAGATACGCAGTATTTT | TRBJ2-3 | TRBV25-1 | - | -
CASSRGNSPLHF | TGTGCCAGCAGCAGGGGGAATTCACCCCTCCACTTT | TRBJ1-6 | TRBV4-2 | - | -
CASSLGLPDTQYF | TGTGCCAGTAGCCTCGGCCTCCCAGATACGCAGTATTTT | TRBJ2-3 | TRBV19 | - | -